The next 11 T cell receptor beta chains were all read from a single sample in a study of beta chain features in type 1 diabetes. Sequencing targeted expressed TCRB transcripts, as all isolated RNA had been reverse transcribed. Measured with immunoSEQ multiplex PCR; TCRdb has only the in-frame clones, and not every one. The data contain about 470,000 clones, roughly 31% of them singletons. The source material was naive CD4+ T cells from blood. These receptors were collected from a young man in good health.

In its sample, this clone was seen a few times. The CDR3 nucleotides read TGCAGCGTTGTGACCTTTACTGGAAACACCATATATTTT. Protein: CSVVTFTGNTIYF. The rearrangement joins TRBV29-1 to TRBJ1-3, with D hard to call. Germline lookup yields CDR1 SQVTM and CDR2 ANQGSEA. With 4 bases removed from V and 2 bases from J, the gap between germline ends came to 9 bases. The CDR3 contains 13 residues.

The V and J genes are TRBV18 and TRBJ1-1, with no clear D. This CDR3 spans 12 amino acids. Between the trimmed V and J ends, which lost 4 bases and 6 bases, there was a span of 9 bases. Germline V gene sequence: CDR1 KGHSH, CDR2 LQKENI. Written as DNA, the CDR3 is TGTGCCAGCTCACTCTCCCAGGCTGAAGCTTTCTTT. As protein: CASSLSQAEAFF.

The rearrangement links TRBV2 to TRBJ2-1, with D perhaps given as TRBD1 or TRBD2 (6 bases each). V gave up 6 bases and J gave up 4 bases, with 16 bases separating them. The CDR3 runs to 15 residues. Germline CDR1 is SNHLY and CDR2 is FYNNEI. The CDR3 DNA reads as TGTGCCAGCAGAGCTGACGGGGGCGGTTACAATGAGCAGTTCTTC. Translated, it gives CASRADGGGYNEQFF.

To note about this clone: The same CDR3 also results from other DNA sequences found in this sample. The chain employs TRBV20-1 and TRBJ1-4, with no clear D. Between the trimmed V and J ends, which lost 0 bases and 8 bases, there was a span of 4 bases. The V gene's germline CDR1 is DFQATT and CDR2 SNEGSKA (reference sequence). This CDR3 contains 11 residues. DNA for the CDR3: TGCAGTGCTAGAGATAGAGAAAAACTGTTTTTT. Amino acid sequence: CSARDREKLFF.

This sequence joins TRBV7-2 and TRBJ1-1; D might be TRBD1 (6 bases). V was cut by 4 bases and J by 1 base, with 10 bases left in between. Germline CDR1 and CDR2: SGHTA and FQGNSA. This CDR3 comprises 14 residues. DNA of the CDR3: TGTGCCAGCAGCTCGCAAGGGGGGAACACTGAAGCTTTCTTT. It yields the protein CASSSQGGNTEAFF.

The rearrangement links TRBV5-1 to TRBJ2-7; 12 bases match TRBD2. The CDR3 runs to 16 residues. Germline loops: CDR1 SGHRS, CDR2 YFSETQ. The trim removed 2 bases at V and 0 bases at J, leaving 3 bases unmatched. CDR3 DNA sequence: TGCGCCAGCAGCTTCCGGACTAGCGGGAACTCCTACGAGCAGTACTTC. Its translation is CASSFRTSGNSYEQYF.

The table lists this clone with a few counts. The rearrangement uses TRBV4-3 and TRBJ2-1, with unresolved D. The germline gives CDR1 LGHNA, CDR2 YSLEER. Trimming removed 0 bases at V and 4 bases at J, with 4 bases between. The CDR3 is 13 residues long. CDR3 DNA: TGCGCCAGCAGCCAAGAAAGGTACAATGAGCAGTTCTTC. Its protein product is CASSQERYNEQFF.

The chain recombines TRBV5-1 with TRBJ2-7, with TRBD1 identical over 7 bases. CDR3 size: 15 residues. Germline values: CDR1 SGHRS, CDR2 YFSETQ. Germline trimming cut 0 bases from V and 0 bases from J; bases unmatched to any gene: 3. CDR3 amino acids: CASSLEQGSSYEQYF. CDR3 sequence (DNA): TGCGCCAGCAGCTTGGAACAGGGGAGCTCCTACGAGCAGTACTTC.

The rearrangement joins TRBV20-1 to TRBJ2-5; D not certain. This CDR3 spans 10 amino acids. CDR1 is DFQATT, CDR2 SNEGSKA, per germline (reference sequence). V was cut by 6 bases and J by 6 bases, with 8 bases left in between. The chain's CDR3 is CSAPTKTQYF. CDR3 nucleotides: TGCAGTGCACCCACGAAGACCCAGTACTTC.

This chain links TRBV11-2 with TRBJ2-5; TRBD2 is a possible D gene (5 bases). Germline lookup yields CDR1 SGHAT and CDR2 FQNNGV. The CDR3 length is 16 residues. V was clipped by 3 bases and J by 1 base, with 15 bases between them. The CDR3 DNA sequence: TGTGCCAGCAGCTTCCGGAGCGGTGCCTTCCAAGAGACCCAGTACTTC. Protein: CASSFRSGAFQETQYF.

The chain has TRBV18 and TRBJ2-5; D is ambiguous. Between the trimmed V and J ends, which lost 2 bases and 0 bases, there was a span of 4 bases. The CDR3 loop spans 13 amino acids. The germline gives CDR1 KGHSH, CDR2 LQKENI. In DNA form, the CDR3 reads TGTGCCAGCTCACCAATAGACCAAGAGACCCAGTACTTC. The encoded protein is CASSPIDQETQYF.